These 24 T cell receptor beta chains came from one sample sequenced in a study of cytomegalovirus exposure and HLA in healthy donors. Measured with immunoSEQ multiplex PCR; TCRdb has only the in-frame clones, and not every one. The profile shows about 350,000 clones, approximately 90% of them singletons. Sequencing used PBMCs. The origin of the receptors is a woman in her twenties or thirties in good health and CMV-seropositive.

This clone was found once. J is TRBJ2-7 and V is TRBV7-9, with D unresolved. Germline-derived CDR1 and CDR2 are SEHNR and FQNEAQ (reference sequence). This CDR3 spans 13 amino acids. Trimming took off 5 bases at V and 5 bases at J, with 13 bases between the two ends. Here the CDR3 DNA reads TGTGCCAGCAGCAAGCAGGTAGGAGACGAGCAGTACTTC. It specifies CASSKQVGDEQYF.

The rearrangement uses TRBV5-4 and TRBJ2-5, with D tentatively TRBD2 (6 bases). Germline V gives CDR1 SGHNT, CDR2 YYREEE (reference sequence). V was shortened by 1 base and J by 5 bases, with 9 bases between the two germline ends. The CDR3 is made up of 13 amino acids. The DNA of the CDR3 is TGTGCCAGCAGCTTGCCGGGGGTGGAGACCCAGTACTTC. Protein sequence: CASSLPGVETQYF.

The V call is TRBV5-4, the J call TRBJ2-2; D unclear. CDR3 length equals 15 residues. Trimming left V 1 base short and J 4 bases short, with 11 bases between. Germline loops: CDR1 SGHNT, CDR2 YYREEE (reference sequence). DNA of the CDR3: TGTGCCAGCAGCTTGTCTGGGCACGGCACCGGGGAGCTGTTTTTT. It specifies CASSLSGHGTGELFF.

V usage is TRBV28 and J usage is TRBJ2-5; no firm D call. The V end was cut by 1 base, the J end by 3 bases, with 12 bases between. This CDR3 is built from 15 residues. Germline V lookup: CDR1 MDHEN, CDR2 SYDVKM. CDR3 DNA: TGTGCCAGCAGTTTATTAACGGTAGATAAAGAGACCCAGTACTTC. It yields the protein CASSLLTVDKETQYF. Combining the CDR3 with reference TRBV28 and TRBJ2-5 gives the whole variable domain DVKVTQSSRYLVKRTGEKVFLECVQDMDHENMFWYRQDPGLGLRLIYFSYDVKMKEKGDIPEGYSVSREKKERFSLILESASTNQTSMYLCASSLLTVDKETQYFGPGTRLLVL.

The V and J genes are TRBV28 and TRBJ1-4; D is possibly TRBD1 (5 bases). CDR3 size: 14 residues. V was clipped by 5 bases and J by 7 bases, with 14 bases between them. The germline gives CDR1 MDHEN, CDR2 SYDVKM. CDR3 in amino acids: CASSPGGVGEKLFF. CDR3 DNA: TGTGCCAGCAGTCCGGGGGGGGTAGGTGAAAAACTGTTTTTT.

The J gene is TRBJ1-2, the V gene TRBV5-4, with D hard to call. The V gene's germline CDR1 is SGHNT and CDR2 YYREEE (reference sequence). V was pared by 0 bases and J by 4 bases, with 10 bases between. The CDR3 runs to 14 residues. The CDR3 DNA reads TGTGCCAGCAGCTTGGACAGTCTAGGCTATGGCTACACCTTC. This sequence encodes CASSLDSLGYGYTF.

CDR3 amino acids: CASSQDSGLSSPLHF. Written as DNA, the CDR3 is TGTGCCAGCAGCCAAGATTCAGGATTGAGTTCACCCCTCCACTTT. The chain has TRBV14 and TRBJ1-6; no clear D. CDR1 and CDR2 from the germline V gene are SGHDN and FVKESK. The CDR3 extends over 15 amino acids. Trimming took 0 bases from V and 9 from J, leaving 12 bases between them. Full variable domain (outside the CDR3, taken from reference TRBV14 and TRBJ1-6): EAGVTQFPSHSVIEKGQTVTLRCDPISGHDNLYWYRRVMGKEIKFLLHFVKESKQDESGMPNNRFLAERTGGTYSTLKVQPAELEDSGVYFCASSQDSGLSSPLHFGNGTRLTVT.

About this clone itself: This same CDR3 is encoded by further DNA sequences in the sample. The chain combines TRBV20-1 with TRBJ1-2; D is uncertain. CDR1 and CDR2 from the germline V gene are DFQATT and SNEGSKA (reference sequence). The CDR3 is 9 residues long. Trimming took off 6 bases at V and 2 bases at J, with 1 base between the two ends. CDR3 sequence: CSANYGYTF. The CDR3 DNA reads TGCAGTGCCAACTATGGCTACACCTTC.

J is TRBJ2-1 and V is TRBV15, with 7 bases lining up with TRBD2. Germline V lookup: CDR1 LNHNV, CDR2 YYDKDF (reference sequence). The CDR3 is 13 amino acids. Trimming at V came to 8 bases and at J to 5 bases, leaving 6 bases not matched to a gene. Here the CDR3 DNA reads TGTGCCACCCGGGAGGACGGAAACAATGAGCAGTTCTTC. The encoded protein is CATREDGNNEQFF.

The CDR3 sequence: CASSEWLSASGNTIYF. CDR3 nucleotides: TGTGCCAGCAGTGAATGGTTGTCAGCCTCTGGAAACACCATATATTTT. The J gene is TRBJ1-3, the V gene TRBV25-1; no reliable D call. This CDR3 has 16 residues. Germline loops: CDR1 MGHDK, CDR2 SYGVNS. Trimming stripped 1 base from V and 0 bases from J, with 10 bases between.

The rearrangement links TRBV21-1 to TRBJ1-2; the table's D call, TRBD1, was not checked against the DNA. TRBV21-1 is labeled a pseudogene. This CDR3 has 14 residues. CDR3: CASSKGQLDYGYTF. In nucleotides, the CDR3 is TGTGCCAGCAGCAAGGGACAGCTTGACTATGGCTACACCTTC.

V and J are TRBV7-2 and TRBJ1-3; possibly TRBD1 for D (6 bases). Germline V gives CDR1 SGHTA, CDR2 FQGNSA. V dropped 4 bases and J dropped 1 base, with 8 bases sitting between them. CDR3 length: 14 residues. CDR3 loop: CASSWQGSGNTIYF. CDR3 bases: TGTGCCAGCAGCTGGCAGGGGTCTGGAAACACCATATATTTT.

The V and J genes are TRBV25-1 and TRBJ1-5, with D maybe TRBD1 (5 bases). The CDR3 runs 15 residues. Germline assignment: CDR1 MGHDK and CDR2 SYGVNS. Between the trimmed V and J ends, which lost 7 bases and 0 bases, there was a span of 13 bases. CDR3 bases: TGTGCCAGCACTTTGTGGGGGTATAGCAATCAGCCCCAGCATTTT. Amino acid sequence: CASTLWGYSNQPQHF. Filled out from reference TRBV25-1 and TRBJ1-5, the complete variable domain reads EADIYQTPRYLVIGTGKKITLECSQTMGHDKMYWYQQDPGMELHLIHYSYGVNSTEKGDLSSESTVSRIRTEHFPLTLESARPSHTSQYLCASTLWGYSNQPQHFGDGTRLSIL.

This chain uses TRBV28 with TRBJ1-2, with D unclear. The V end was cut by 4 bases, the J end by 4 bases, with 19 bases between. The germline gives CDR1 MDHEN, CDR2 SYDVKM. The CDR3 sequence is 16 residues long. The CDR3 DNA follows: TGTGCCAGCAGTTCTGTAAGAAGGGTTCACGGCTATGGCTACACCTTC. Encoded protein: CASSSVRRVHGYGYTF.

V gene TRBV27 combines with J gene TRBJ2-7; D is perhaps TRBD1 or TRBD2 (5 bases each). This CDR3 spans 14 amino acids. Trimming cost V 3 bases and J 4 bases, with 13 bases left between them. Looked up from germline, CDR1 is MNHEY and CDR2 is SMNVEV (reference sequence). CDR3 in amino acids: CASSFVGVRYEQYF. Here the CDR3 DNA reads TGTGCCAGCAGTTTTGTGGGGGTGAGATACGAGCAGTACTTC.

V usage is TRBV9 and J usage is TRBJ2-1, with D unresolved. CDR3 length: 15 residues. Trimming removed 4 bases from V and 6 bases from J, with 17 bases in between. CDR1 SGDLS and CDR2 YYNGEE come from the germline V gene. The CDR3 spells CASSPVRSAGNEQFF. CDR3 nucleotide sequence: TGTGCCAGCAGCCCCGTCCGTTCAGCAGGCAATGAGCAGTTCTTC.

A single count supports this clone. The chain links TRBV13 to TRBJ2-7; no clear D gene. V was pared by 2 bases and J by 2 bases, with 13 bases between. The CDR3 length is 15 residues. Looked up from germline, CDR1 is PRHDT and CDR2 is FYEKMQ (reference sequence). The CDR3 reads CASSLRAARPYEQYF. The CDR3 nucleotides are TGTGCCAGCAGCTTACGGGCTGCGAGACCCTACGAGCAGTACTTC. Together with reference TRBV13 and TRBJ2-7, the CDR3 gives the full variable domain: AAGVIQSPRHLIKEKRETATLKCYPIPRHDTVYWYQQGPGQDPQFLISFYEKMQSDKGSIPDRFSAQQFSDYHSELNMSSLELGDSALYFCASSLRAARPYEQYFGPGTRLTVT.

This chain connects TRBV4-2 to TRBJ1-1; D might be TRBD1 (5 bases). There are 13 residues in the CDR3. V was shortened by 1 base and J by 10 bases, with 13 bases between the two germline ends. Germline V CDR1 and CDR2: LGHNA, YNFKEQ. CDR3 protein: CASSQVGESVAFF. The DNA of the CDR3 is TGTGCCAGCAGCCAAGTGGGGGAGTCGGTAGCTTTCTTT.

V usage is TRBV9 and J usage is TRBJ2-2; D gene unclear. The CDR3 contains 12 residues. The germline gives CDR1 SGDLS, CDR2 YYNGEE. The V end was cut by 4 bases, the J end by 9 bases, with 10 bases between. The CDR3 spells CASSTTARELFF. The CDR3 nucleotides are TGTGCCAGCAGCACCACCGCCCGGGAGCTGTTTTTT.

The CDR3 sequence: CASSLEGTGWLTEAFF. In DNA form, the CDR3 reads TGTGCCAGCAGCTTAGAGGGGACAGGGTGGCTCACTGAAGCTTTCTTT. The chain recombines TRBV7-6 with TRBJ1-1, with 9 positions matching TRBD1. J gave up 4 bases and V 1 base, and 7 bases lay outside the gene matches. Per the germline V gene, CDR1 is SGHVS and CDR2 is FNYEAQ. This CDR3 has 16 residues.

The sample holds one count of this clone. This chain links TRBV10-1 with TRBJ1-5; D is possibly TRBD1 (6 bases). The ends were cut back, 4 bases at V and 6 bases at J, with 13 bases in the middle. CDR1 WNHNN and CDR2 SYGVQD come from the germline V gene (reference sequence). This CDR3 has 14 amino acids. CDR3 bases: TGCGCCAGCAGTGCACAGGGTCGGGTTCAGCCCCAGCATTTT. Its protein product is CASSAQGRVQPQHF.

The chain links TRBV9 to TRBJ2-3; 7 bases agree with TRBD2. The CDR3 extends over 16 amino acids. Germline CDR1 SGDLS, CDR2 YYNGEE. The junction had 8 bases not matched to a gene; V was cut back by 0 bases and J by 4 bases. The CDR3 here is CASSVGVREGSDTQYF. CDR3 nucleotides: TGTGCCAGCAGCGTAGGCGTCAGGGAGGGTTCAGATACGCAGTATTTT.

The chain recombines TRBV6-5 with TRBJ2-1; 8 bases are shared with TRBD2. J was trimmed by 0 bases and V by 6 bases; bases with no gene match: 4. This CDR3 spans 15 amino acids. Germline loops: CDR1 MNHEY, CDR2 SVGAGI. The CDR3: CASRERGSSYNEQFF. CDR3 DNA sequence: TGTGCCAGCAGGGAGCGGGGGAGCTCCTACAATGAGCAGTTCTTC.

The CDR3 region has the DNA TGTGCCACCATAGTAGGAACAGGGACCACCTACGAGCAGTACTTC. Amino acid sequence: CATIVGTGTTYEQYF. This chain connects TRBV27 to TRBJ2-7, with a tentative D call TRBD1 (6 bases). This CDR3 has 15 amino acids. V dropped 10 bases and J dropped 2 bases, with 21 bases sitting between them. Germline CDR1 is MNHEY and CDR2 is SMNVEV (reference sequence).